This entry describes one T cell receptor (beta chain). The data were obtained in a study of T cell responses to AZD1222 COVID-19 vaccine. Using immunoSEQ multiplex PCR, the repertoire was profiled, and TCRdb retains in-frame clones only, with some absent. The profile shows about 130,000 clones, about four fifths of them singletons. The source is an adult in good health. Sequences were derived from peripheral blood, sampled on day 0 of AZD1222 vaccination.

CDR3 residues: CASSVGHRGDTGELFF. CDR3 bases: TGTGCCAGCAGCGTAGGCCACAGGGGGGACACCGGGGAGCTGTTTTTT. This chain links TRBV9 with TRBJ2-2; 8 bases line up with TRBD1. The CDR3 contains 16 residues. Germline V gene lookup returns CDR1 SGDLS and CDR2 YYNGEE. Trimming cost V 0 bases and J 3 bases; bases outside gene matches: 4.